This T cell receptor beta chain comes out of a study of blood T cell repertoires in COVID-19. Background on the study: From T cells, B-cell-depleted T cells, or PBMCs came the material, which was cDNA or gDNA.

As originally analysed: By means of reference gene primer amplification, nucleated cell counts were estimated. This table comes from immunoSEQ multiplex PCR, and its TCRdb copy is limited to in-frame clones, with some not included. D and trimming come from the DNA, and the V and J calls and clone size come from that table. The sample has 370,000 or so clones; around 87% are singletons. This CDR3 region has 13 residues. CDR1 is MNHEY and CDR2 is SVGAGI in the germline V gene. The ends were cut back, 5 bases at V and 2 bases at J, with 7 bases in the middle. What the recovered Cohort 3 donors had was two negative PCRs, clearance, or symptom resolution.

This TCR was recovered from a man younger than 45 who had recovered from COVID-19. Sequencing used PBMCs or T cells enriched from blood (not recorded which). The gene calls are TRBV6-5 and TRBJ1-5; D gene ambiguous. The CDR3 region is CASSPPGNQPQHF. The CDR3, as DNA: TGTGCCAGCAGTCCCCCAGGCAATCAGCCCCAGCATTTT.